This record covers a single T cell receptor (beta chain). These data originate in a study of blood T cell repertoires in COVID-19. Across the whole study: PBMCs, B-cell-depleted T cells, or T cells were the source of the cDNA or gDNA that made up the material.

Germline V gives CDR1 SEHNR, CDR2 FQNEAQ (reference sequence). V gave up 5 bases and J gave up 5 bases; unmatched junction bases: 5. This CDR3 region has 15 residues. As originally analysed: Reference gene primer amplification in the assay estimated nucleated cell counts. Assay used: immunoSEQ multiplex PCR; TCRdb lists only in-frame clones, some missing. That table is the source of V, J and clone size, and D and trimming were worked out from the DNA. The sample lists hundreds of thousands of clones; 85% to 90% were seen once. The genes are TRBV7-9 and TRBJ2-5; 13 bases line up with TRBD2. The sample consisted of peripheral blood. The receptor's source is a woman in her thirties or forties who had recovered from COVID-19. The DNA of the CDR3 is TGTGCCAGCAGCCGGACTAGCGGGAGAAGCGAGACCCAGTACTTC. It yields the protein CASSRTSGRSETQYF.